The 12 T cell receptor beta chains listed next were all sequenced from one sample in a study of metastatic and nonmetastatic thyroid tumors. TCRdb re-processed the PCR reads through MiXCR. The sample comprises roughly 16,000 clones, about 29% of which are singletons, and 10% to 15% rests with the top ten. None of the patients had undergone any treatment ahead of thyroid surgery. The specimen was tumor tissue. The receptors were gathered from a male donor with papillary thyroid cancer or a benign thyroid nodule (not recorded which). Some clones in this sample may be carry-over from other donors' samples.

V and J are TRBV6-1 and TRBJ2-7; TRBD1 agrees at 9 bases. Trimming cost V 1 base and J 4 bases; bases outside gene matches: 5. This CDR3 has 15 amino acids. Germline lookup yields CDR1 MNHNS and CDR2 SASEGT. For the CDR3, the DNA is TGTGCCAGCAGTGAAGGGGACAGGGTAATGTACGAGCAGTACTTC. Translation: CASSEGDRVMYEQYF.

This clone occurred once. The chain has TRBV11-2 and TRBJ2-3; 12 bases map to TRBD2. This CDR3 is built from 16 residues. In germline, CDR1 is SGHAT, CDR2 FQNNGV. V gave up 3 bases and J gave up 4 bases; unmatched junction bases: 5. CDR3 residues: CASSFLAGGLADTQYF. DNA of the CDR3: TGTGCCAGCAGCTTTCTAGCGGGAGGGCTCGCAGATACGCAGTATTTT. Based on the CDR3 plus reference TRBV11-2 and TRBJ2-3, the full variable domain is EAGVAQSPRYKIIEKRQSVAFWCNPISGHATLYWYQQILGQGPKLLIQFQNNGVVDDSQLPKDRFSAERLKGVDSTLKIQPAKLEDSAVYLCASSFLAGGLADTQYFGPGTRLTVL.

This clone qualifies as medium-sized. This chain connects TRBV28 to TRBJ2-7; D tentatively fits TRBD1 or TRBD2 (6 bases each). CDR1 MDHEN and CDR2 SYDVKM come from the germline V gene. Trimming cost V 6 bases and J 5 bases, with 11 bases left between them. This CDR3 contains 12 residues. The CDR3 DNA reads TGTGCCAGCAGGTTAAGGGGGGACGAGCAGTACTTC. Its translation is CASRLRGDEQYF. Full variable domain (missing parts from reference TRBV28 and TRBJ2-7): DVKVTQSSRYLVKRTGEKVFLECVQDMDHENMFWYRQDPGLGLRLIYFSYDVKMKEKGDIPEGYSVSREKKERFSLILESASTNQTSMYLCASRLRGDEQYFGPGTRLTVT.

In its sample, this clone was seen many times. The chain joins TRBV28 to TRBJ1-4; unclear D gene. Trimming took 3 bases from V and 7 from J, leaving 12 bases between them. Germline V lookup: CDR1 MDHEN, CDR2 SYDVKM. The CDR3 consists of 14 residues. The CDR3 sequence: CASSFPDPGEKLFF. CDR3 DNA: TGTGCCAGCAGTTTTCCGGATCCGGGTGAAAAACTGTTTTTT.

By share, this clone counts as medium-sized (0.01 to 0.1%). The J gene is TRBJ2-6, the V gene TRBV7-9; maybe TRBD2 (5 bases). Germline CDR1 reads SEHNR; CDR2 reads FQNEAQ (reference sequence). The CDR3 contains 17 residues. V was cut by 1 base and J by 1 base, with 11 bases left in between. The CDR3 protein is CASSLGSLASGANVLTF. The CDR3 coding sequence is TGTGCCAGCAGCTTAGGATCGTTAGCGTCTGGGGCCAACGTCCTGACTTTC.

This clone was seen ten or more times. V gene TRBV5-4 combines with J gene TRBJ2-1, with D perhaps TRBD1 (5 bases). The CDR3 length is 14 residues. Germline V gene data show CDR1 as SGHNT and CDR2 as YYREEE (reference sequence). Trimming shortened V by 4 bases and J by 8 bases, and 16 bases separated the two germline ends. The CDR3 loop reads CASSPVVWGDEQFF. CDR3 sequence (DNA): TGTGCCAGCAGCCCGGTGGTGTGGGGCGATGAGCAGTTCTTC.

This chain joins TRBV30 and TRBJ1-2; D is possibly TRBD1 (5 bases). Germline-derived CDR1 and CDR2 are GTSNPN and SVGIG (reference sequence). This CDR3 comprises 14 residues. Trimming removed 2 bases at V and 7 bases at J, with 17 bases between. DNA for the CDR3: TGTGCCTGGAGTTCCGGGACCGGGACGAGTGGCTACACCTTC. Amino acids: CAWSSGTGTSGYTF.

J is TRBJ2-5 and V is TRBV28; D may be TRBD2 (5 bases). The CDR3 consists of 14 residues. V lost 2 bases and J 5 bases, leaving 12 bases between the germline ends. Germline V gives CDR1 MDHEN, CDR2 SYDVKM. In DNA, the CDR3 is TGTGCCAGCAGTTTACAAGTTTCGGGGGAGACCCAGTACTTC. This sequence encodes CASSLQVSGETQYF.

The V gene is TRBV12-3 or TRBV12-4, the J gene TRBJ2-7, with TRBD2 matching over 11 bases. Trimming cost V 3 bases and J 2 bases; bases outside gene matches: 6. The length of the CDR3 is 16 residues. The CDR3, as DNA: TGTGCCAGCAGTTTCCCACTAGCGGGAGAACCCTACGAGCAGTACTTC. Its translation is CASSFPLAGEPYEQYF.

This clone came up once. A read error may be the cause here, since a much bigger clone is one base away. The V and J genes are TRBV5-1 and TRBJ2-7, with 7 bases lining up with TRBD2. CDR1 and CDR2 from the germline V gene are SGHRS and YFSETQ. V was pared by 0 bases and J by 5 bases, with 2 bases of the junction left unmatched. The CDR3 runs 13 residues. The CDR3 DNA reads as TGCGCCAGCAGCTTGGTGACTAGCAACGAGCAGTACTTC. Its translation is CASSLVTSNEQYF.

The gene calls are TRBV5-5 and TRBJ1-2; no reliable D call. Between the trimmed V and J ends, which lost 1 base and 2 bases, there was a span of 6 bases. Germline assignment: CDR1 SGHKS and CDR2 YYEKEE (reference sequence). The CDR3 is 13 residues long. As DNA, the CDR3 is TGTGCCAGCAGCTTGACACCGAACTATGGCTACACCTTC. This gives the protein CASSLTPNYGYTF.

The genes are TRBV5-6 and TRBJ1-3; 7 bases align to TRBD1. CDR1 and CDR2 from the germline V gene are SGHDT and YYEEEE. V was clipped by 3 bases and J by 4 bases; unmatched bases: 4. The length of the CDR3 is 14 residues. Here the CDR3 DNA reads TGTGCCAGCAGCTCCCCGGGACAGGGAAACACCATATATTTT. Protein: CASSSPGQGNTIYF.